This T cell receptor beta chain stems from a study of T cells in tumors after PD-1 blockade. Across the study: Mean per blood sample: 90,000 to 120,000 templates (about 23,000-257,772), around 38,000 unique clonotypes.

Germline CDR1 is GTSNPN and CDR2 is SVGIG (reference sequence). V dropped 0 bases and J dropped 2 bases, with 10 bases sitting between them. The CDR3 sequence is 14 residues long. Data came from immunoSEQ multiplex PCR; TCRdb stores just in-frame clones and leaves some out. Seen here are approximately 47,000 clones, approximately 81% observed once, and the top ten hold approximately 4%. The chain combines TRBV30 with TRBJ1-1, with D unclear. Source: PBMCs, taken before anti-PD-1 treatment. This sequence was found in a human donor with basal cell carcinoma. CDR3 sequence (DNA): TGTGCCTGGAGTGTATGGGGATTCAACACTGAAGCTTTCTTT. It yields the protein CAWSVWGFNTEAFF.